This note documents a single T cell receptor (beta chain) sequence. What it recognizes is unknown. These data are taken from a study of Ad26.COV2.S vaccination and SARS-CoV-2 variants. Whole-study findings and limits: Total T cell responses, in the TCR breadth and depth analyses, may have been underestimated. Placebo recipients and vaccine recipients were similar in non-spike TCR breadth.

The data were produced by immunoSEQ multiplex PCR, yet TCRdb's version contains in-frame clones alone and is incomplete. The sample lists some 340,000 clones, roughly 80% occurring once. Between the trimmed V and J ends, which lost 2 bases and 6 bases, there was a span of 10 bases. Germline CDR1 and CDR2: MNHEY and SVGAGI. This CDR3 has 13 residues. Treatment of the sample: 15 to 20 received Ad26.COV2.S at low or high dose, single or two shots; about 5 received placebo; per-sample allocation not given. Day 63 after the first injection of vaccine or placebo was the sampling time. This Boston cohort included adults aged 18-55 years.

The chain has TRBV6-5 and TRBJ1-2; D perhaps matches TRBD1 (5 bases). The sequence derives from a person between 18 and 60 years old who received the Ad26.COV2.S COVID-19 vaccine or a placebo. This specimen was peripheral blood, taken in a trial of Ad26.COV2.S vaccine versus placebo. The CDR3 DNA is TGTGCCAGCAGTTACCGGGGCCTCCATGGCTACACCTTC. Residues: CASSYRGLHGYTF.